A single T cell receptor (beta chain) is shown here with its context. Its antigen is unknown. The CDR3 ends on some other residue instead of the conserved phenylalanine or tryptophan, so this is likely a read error. CDR3-region Arm-PCR and iRepertoire HTBI primers produced the TCR beta libraries. Original handling: Segment identification across samples yielded 60 or so TRBV and more than 11 TRBJ segments. TCRdb re-derived calls from the multiplex PCR reads in MiXCR, one entry per CDR3 protein. The V and J calls come from TCRdb's annotation, not from the publication. The sample yields about 660,000 distinct CDR3 sequences, 25% to 35% seen once. This sample stems from a study of regulatory T cells in long-lasting Graves disease. Study-level results: Only a small sample size was used, which may have cut accuracy.

As to time point: persistent/refractory GD, antithyroid drugs over 5 years with positive TRAb. Following extraction of RNA from PBMCs, that RNA was used to make the TCR library. Deletions cut 8 bases from V and 5 bases from J, with 12 bases between. There are 12 residues in the CDR3. This material consisted of peripheral blood mononuclear cells (PBMCs), taken when the disease was refractory, from a patient treated with antithyroid drugs. The receptor was derived from a female donor with Graves disease. The V and J genes are TRBV12-3 or TRBV12-4 and TRBJ2-5; possibly TRBD1 or TRBD2 for D (6 bases each). The CDR3 DNA sequence: TGTGCCAGCGGGGGGCTTTGGGAGACCCAGTACCTC. Translating gives CASGGLWETQYL.